The 20 T cell receptor beta chains reported below all come from one sample, sequenced in a study of T cells expressing NK-cell markers. TCRdb reanalyzed the 5' RACE reads and collapses them to one entry per CDR3 protein, without DNA. This repertoire includes some 440,000 distinct CDR3 sequences. Sequenced sample: blood T cells: a sorted CD56 or NKG2C T cell subset, CD4+ or CD8+ T cells, or bulk PBMC T cells (not recorded which). The receptors were sampled from a woman between 45 and 65 years old in good health.

The J gene is TRBJ1-3, the V gene TRBV12-3 or TRBV12-4. This CDR3 comprises 13 residues. CDR3 loop: CASSLNSGNTIYF.

The gene calls are TRBV6-6 and TRBJ2-1; no DNA is available, so the TRBD2 call from TCRdb remains unchecked. The CDR3 loop spans 16 amino acids. In germline, CDR1 is MNHNY, CDR2 SVGAGI (reference sequence). CDR3 protein: CASSGVASGRINEQFF.

J is TRBJ2-7 and V is TRBV6-6; TCRdb reports TRBD2, a call that lacks DNA to check it against. CDR3 length equals 14 residues. CDR1 and CDR2 from the germline V gene are MNHNY and SVGAGI (reference sequence). CDR3 sequence reads: CASSYRGSGYEQYF.

The V call is TRBV10-3, the J call TRBJ2-7; there is no DNA to check the TCRdb D call of TRBD1. This CDR3 is built from 13 residues. The germline V gene has CDR1 ENHRY and CDR2 SYGVKD. The CDR3 sequence: CAISPGTGYEQYF.

This chain uses TRBV12-3 or TRBV12-4 with TRBJ2-2; lacking DNA, the TRBD2 call made by TCRdb goes unchecked. The CDR3 is 16 residues long. Here the CDR3 reads CATRTSGNLNTGELFF.

The V and J genes are TRBV5-1 and TRBJ2-1; checking the TCRdb D call of TRBD2 is not possible without DNA. Looked up from germline, CDR1 is SGHRS and CDR2 is YFSETQ. The CDR3 contains 14 residues. CDR3 loop: CASSLGSGNVEQFF.

This rearrangement joins TRBV20-1 to TRBJ2-5; TCRdb's D call, TRBD2, is unchecked because there is no DNA. The length of the CDR3 is 15 residues. Germline V CDR1 and CDR2: DFQATT, SNEGSKA (reference sequence). The CDR3 here is CSARGLAWYQETQYF.

CDR3 residues: CASTTGTVNEKLFF. The rearrangement links TRBV25-1 to TRBJ1-4; TCRdb's D gene call, TRBD1, goes unchecked for lack of DNA. CDR1 is MGHDK and CDR2 is SYGVNS in the germline V gene. This CDR3 has 14 residues. Together with reference TRBV25-1 and TRBJ1-4, the CDR3 gives the full variable domain: EADIYQTPRYLVIGTGKKITLECSQTMGHDKMYWYQQDPGMELHLIHYSYGVNSTEKGDLSSESTVSRIRTEHFPLTLESARPSHTSQYLCASTTGTVNEKLFFGSGTQLSVL.

This chain joins TRBV3-1 and TRBJ2-2. The CDR3 has 12 amino acids. Germline CDR1 and CDR2: LGHDT and YNNKEL (reference sequence). The CDR3 loop is CASSTLAGELFF.

This chain links TRBV7-9 with TRBJ2-7; TCRdb's D call of TRBD1 is untestable without DNA. Germline-derived CDR1 and CDR2 are SEHNR and FQNEAQ (reference sequence). This CDR3 spans 13 amino acids. The CDR3 loop is CASSFPPGYEQYF.

The chain is built from TRBV10-3 and TRBJ2-1. The CDR3 is made up of 12 amino acids. Germline assignment: CDR1 ENHRY and CDR2 SYGVKD. CDR3 residues: CAISALYNEQFF.

The rearrangement joins TRBV4-1 to TRBJ2-1; TCRdb lists TRBD1, though no DNA is available to test this call. CDR3 length equals 18 residues. Germline CDR1 is MGHRA and CDR2 is YSYEKL. The CDR3 reads CASSQEDGPGRSYNEQFF.

CDR3 protein: CSGVRRGQGSYNEQFF. The chain combines TRBV20-1 with TRBJ2-1; TCRdb indicates TRBD1, and absent DNA this call remains unverified. The CDR3 loop spans 16 amino acids. The germline gives CDR1 DFQATT, CDR2 SNEGSKA (reference sequence).

The chain recombines TRBV7-8 with TRBJ1-4; TCRdb names TRBD1, which stays unverified in the absence of DNA. CDR1 is SGHVS, CDR2 FQNEAQ, per germline. The CDR3 extends over 15 amino acids. The CDR3: CASSSYRFANEKLFF.

The chain couples TRBV29-1 to TRBJ1-5; lacking DNA, the TRBD1 call made by TCRdb goes unchecked. This CDR3 contains 15 residues. Germline V gene lookup returns CDR1 SQVTM and CDR2 ANQGSEA. The CDR3 region is CSVAADRGSNQPQHF. Full variable domain (rest looked up from reference TRBV29-1 and TRBJ1-5): SAVISQKPSRDICQRGTSLTIQCQVDSQVTMMFWYRQQPGQSLTLIATANQGSEATYESGFVIDKFPISRPNLTFSTLTVSNMSPEDSSIYLCSVAADRGSNQPQHFGDGTRLSIL.

The rearrangement joins TRBV5-4 to TRBJ2-1; as DNA is missing, the TRBD2 call by TCRdb cannot be tested. CDR3 length equals 14 residues. The germline V gene encodes CDR1 SGHNT and CDR2 YYREEE (reference sequence). The CDR3 reads CASSMTSGKNEQFF.

The genes are TRBV6-5 and TRBJ1-2; TCRdb selects TRBD1, and the lack of DNA leaves this call unchecked. CDR1 MNHEY and CDR2 SVGAGI come from the germline V gene. The CDR3 sequence is 11 residues long. The CDR3: CASSTSRVTTF.

This rearrangement joins TRBV12-3 or TRBV12-4 to TRBJ1-5; lacking DNA, the TRBD1 call made by TCRdb goes unchecked. This CDR3 has 15 amino acids. The CDR3 spells CASSQDRHGGSAQHF.

V is TRBV24-1 and J is TRBJ1-1; TCRdb's D call of TRBD1 is untestable without DNA. The V gene's germline CDR1 is KGHDR and CDR2 SFDVKD. The CDR3 length is 14 residues. The CDR3 sequence: CATSDSGTGAEAFF.

The rearrangement joins TRBV12-3 or TRBV12-4 to TRBJ2-2; TCRdb gives TRBD2 as the D gene, but with no DNA this cannot be confirmed. This CDR3 has 18 amino acids. The CDR3 sequence is CASSFKLLAWEGPGELFF.